This T cell receptor (beta chain) was recorded in a study of T-cell memory formation after mild COVID-19 (dated by TCRdb to about 2021). Study-level background: TCR sequence clusters from the two donors were largely donor specific. Longitudinal TCRalpha and TCRbeta repertoire sequencing tracked T-cell clones expanding and contracting after mild COVID-19 in two donors. The cohort comprised two young, previously healthy adult volunteers, one female and one male. Results the study describes overall, beyond this receptor: Only a couple of mild cases were covered in the study, and larger cohorts including severe cases with pre-infection samples were considered necessary. Some responding clones were detected in pre-infection memory, suggesting pre-existing cross-reactive memory T cells joined the SARS-CoV-2 response. Whether the second-wave clones peaking on day 37 were SARS-CoV-2 specific was not confirmed. From day 15 to 85, contracting clones showed balanced CD4/CD8 phenotypes, whereas a second wave of clones that expanded from day 15 to 37 leaned towards CD4+. Contracting CD4+ clones turned up mainly in the CM and EM memory subsets, whereas EMRA was where CD8+ clones were enriched.

The CDR3 runs 17 residues from the cysteine to the phenylalanine. The sequence is cut down to CDR3 DNA, 51 bases in frame from base 1. The germline V and J ends show losses of 5 bases and 0 bases respectively, and no gene match explains 11 bases of the junction. Ficoll-Paque density gradient centrifugation was the method used to isolate PBMCs. In this sample, this clonotype turned up a few times. What antigen it recognizes has not been identified. Base qualities were left out, and no much larger clone turns up one base away. For sequencing, an Illumina NovaSeq 6000 was employed. TCRalpha and TCRbeta cDNA libraries were constructed by 5'RACE with constant-segment primers, with sample barcodes and unique molecular identifiers being introduced. RNA was extracted from every sample with Trizol reagent. Amplification of the libraries took two PCR steps, and the second step added a second sample barcode plus Illumina TruSeq adapters. Sequencing of the libraries was done on an Illumina NovaSeq, producing 2 x 150 bp paired-end reads. As for the original processing: The reads were demultiplexed and collapsed into UMI-guided consensus sequences using migec v1.2.7. Using mixcr v2.1.11, the UMI consensuses were aligned to TRA and TRB V and J templates and assembled into clonotypes. A clonotype was counted as expanded or contracted only when both edgeR and NoisET called the clonotype significant, with the noise models trained on biological replicates. For edgeR calls, the cutoffs were a false discovery rate-adjusted p below 0.01 and a log2 fold-change threshold of 1. As an exploratory analysis of dynamics, max-normalized trajectories of the 1000 most abundant clonotypes were examined with PCA combined with hierarchical clustering. The CD4 or CD8 phenotype of responding clones was assigned using the separately sequenced CD4+ and CD8+ repertoires. TCRdb took the public reads, trimmed them with fastp at Q25, ran MiXCR for clone calling and kept in-frame beta chains. Rows with one shared CDR3 protein collapse into an entry with the most common genes and DNA. Clone size and V and J calls follow TCRdb, not the original study. This sample has around 200,000 distinct CDR3 sequences in its table, and roughly 10% of those were observed once. Under 3.5% of the sample lies in the top ten.

This TCR derives from a man aged 18 to 29 who had mild COVID-19 (a few samples of this study predate the infection). The sample titles of this study are shuffled in the database, so cell type and time point are left out; the donor was told from shared clones. The sequencing sample was made of PBMCs or a T cell subset sorted from them (not recorded which). The chain uses TRBV12-3 or TRBV12-4 and TRBJ2-3, with 7 bases aligning to TRBD2. Here the CDR3 is given as CASSPPKAGLSTDTQYF. The bases are TGTGCCAGCAGTCCGCCCAAAGCGGGGCTTAGCACAGATACGCAGTATTTT.